This TCR beta chain was observed in a study of T cell responses to AZD1222 COVID-19 vaccine. Assay: immunoSEQ multiplex PCR; the TCRdb copy retains only in-frame clones and omits some. In the table there are roughly 140,000 clones, approximately 94% of which are singletons. Germline V gives CDR1 SGHTS, CDR2 YDEGEE. The V gene lost 4 bases and the J gene lost 5 bases, with 12 bases spanning the gap. The CDR3 extends over 14 amino acids. The sample consisted of peripheral blood, taken on day 0 of AZD1222 vaccination. This chain joins TRBV5-8 and TRBJ1-4; D is unclear. This clonotype was sampled from an adult in good health. The CDR3 coding sequence is TGTGCCAGCAGCGCCCGGCCAAGAAATGAAAAACTGTTTTTT. Translating it yields CASSARPRNEKLFF. Together with reference TRBV5-8 and TRBJ1-4, the CDR3 gives the full variable domain: EAGVTQSPTHLIKTRGQQATLRCSPISGHTSVYWYQQALGLGLQFLLWYDEGEERNRGNFPPRFSGRQFPNYSSELNVNALELEDSALYLCASSARPRNEKLFFGSGTQLSVL.